The entry below describes one T cell receptor beta chain. This clone has a single count. Its cognate antigen has yet to be identified. It has no much larger one-base neighbor in the sample; base qualities were not kept. Enrolling through a virtual design, the prospective study's participants ranged in age from roughly 18 to 90 years and lived across some 22 United States geographic areas. To assign participants to cohorts, the prospective study relied on clinical history that participants themselves reported in a screening survey and a study questionnaire. Mobile phlebotomists in the prospective study collected whole blood, serum and a nasopharyngeal or oropharyngeal swab from every participant. Participants in the prospective study had the option to provide additional blood draws and questionnaires over an approximately 2-month period. Before DNA extraction, blood samples from the prospective study were shipped at room temperature or frozen.

TCRbeta CDR3 regions were amplified from genomic DNA using the immunoSEQ Assay, a bias-controlled multiplex PCR. As for how the authors treated the data: Nucleated cell counts per sample were estimated from amplification of reference gene primers within the assay. Sequence reads were collapsed and filtered to measure the absolute abundance of every unique TCRbeta CDR3 rearrangement. For each sample, productive Simpson clonality was calculated as the square root of Simpson's diversity index across productive rearrangements. This is the immuneACCESS table as TCRdb keeps it, with only in-frame sequences that have V and J called. A part of the clones is gone; compared with another copy, unresolved V genes explain less than half, and the rest is unexplained. The V and J calls and the clone size are those of that table, but D and trimming were determined from the DNA. The sample records roughly 190,000 clones, roughly 82% of which are singletons. Around 5.2% of the sample comes from the top ten.

This record belongs to a study of blood T cell repertoires in COVID-19 (dated by TCRdb to 2020 to 2022). Turning to the overall study: Samples from collaborators originated in the United States, Italy and Spain and spanned both the acute and convalescent phases of COVID-19. The prospective study material was composed of cDNA or gDNA derived from T cells, B-cell-depleted T cells, or PBMCs. The dataset comprised deeply sampled blood TCRbeta repertoires from subjects exposed to, actively infected with, or recovered from COVID-19. The repertoires were made available in a free public database intended to serve as a resource for research on the immune response to SARS-CoV-2. Samples came from the ongoing ImmuneRACE study (first 160 participants) plus 1,254 subjects from 6 global collaborators. Nearly every sample came with metadata listing a de-identified subject ID, COVID-19 status, age in years and sex. Where available, HLA class I and class II types were obtained from metadata supplied by the sample provider rather than from assay-based typing. What the study reported, not specific to this receptor: The amount of clinical and demographic metadata varied by source and participant and was provided uncurated.

There are 15 amino acids in the CDR3, from cysteine to phenylalanine inclusive. Only the CDR3 part of the read is kept: 45 bases, read in frame from the first base. CDR1 KGHDR and CDR2 SFDVKD were looked up in the germline V gene. The junction shows trimming of 12 bases on V and 0 bases on J, and the gene matches do not reach 7 bases of it. The TCR sequence derives from a woman between 55 and 75 years old with acute COVID-19. Source material: PBMCs or T cells enriched from blood (not recorded which). The chain was built from TRBV24-1 and TRBJ2-2, with TRBD2 matching 9 junction bases. DNA sequence: TGTGCCGCGGGAGGGGGAACTCCGAACACCGGGGAGCTGTTTTTT. Translated, this is CAAGGGTPNTGELFF.